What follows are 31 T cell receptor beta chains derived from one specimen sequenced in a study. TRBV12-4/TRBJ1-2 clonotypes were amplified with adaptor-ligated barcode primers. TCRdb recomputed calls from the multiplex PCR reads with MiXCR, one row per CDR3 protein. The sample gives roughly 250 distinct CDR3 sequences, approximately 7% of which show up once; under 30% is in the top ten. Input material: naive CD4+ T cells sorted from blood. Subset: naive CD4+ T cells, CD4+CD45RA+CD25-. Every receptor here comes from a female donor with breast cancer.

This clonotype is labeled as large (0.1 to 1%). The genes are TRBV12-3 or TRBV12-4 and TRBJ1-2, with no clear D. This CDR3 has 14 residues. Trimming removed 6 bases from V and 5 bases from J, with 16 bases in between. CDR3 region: CASSRTEAKYGYTF. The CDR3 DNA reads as TGTGCCAGCAGCAGGACGGAGGCGAAATATGGCTACACCTTC.

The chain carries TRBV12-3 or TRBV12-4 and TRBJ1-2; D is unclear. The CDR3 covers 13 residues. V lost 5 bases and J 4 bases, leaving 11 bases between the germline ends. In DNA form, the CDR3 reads TGTGCCAGCAGTCCGACGGTCTTCTATGGCTACACCTTC. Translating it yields CASSPTVFYGYTF.

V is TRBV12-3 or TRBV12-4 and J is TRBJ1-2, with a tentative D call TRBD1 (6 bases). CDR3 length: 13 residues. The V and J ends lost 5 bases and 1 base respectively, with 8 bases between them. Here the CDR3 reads CASSLGHNYGYTF. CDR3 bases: TGTGCCAGCAGTCTGGGACATAACTATGGCTACACCTTC.

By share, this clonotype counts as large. The CDR3 sequence: CASSSNYRGYTF. The CDR3 bases are TGTGCCAGCAGTTCCAACTACCGTGGCTACACCTTC. The chain uses TRBV12-3 or TRBV12-4 and TRBJ1-2; no definite D call. CDR3 size: 12 residues. The V gene lost 4 bases and the J gene lost 7 bases, with 10 bases spanning the gap.

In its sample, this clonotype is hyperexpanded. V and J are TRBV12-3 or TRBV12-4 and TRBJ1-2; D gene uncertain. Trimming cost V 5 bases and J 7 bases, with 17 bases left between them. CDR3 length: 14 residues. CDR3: CASSLLPGTGGYTF. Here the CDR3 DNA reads TGTGCCAGCAGTCTCCTCCCTGGTACGGGTGGCTACACCTTC.

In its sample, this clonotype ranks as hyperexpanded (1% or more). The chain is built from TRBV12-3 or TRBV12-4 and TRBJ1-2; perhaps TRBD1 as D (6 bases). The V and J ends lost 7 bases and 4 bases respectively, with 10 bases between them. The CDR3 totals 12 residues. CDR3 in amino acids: CASNGQPYGYTF. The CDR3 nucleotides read TGTGCCAGCAACGGACAGCCCTATGGCTACACCTTC.

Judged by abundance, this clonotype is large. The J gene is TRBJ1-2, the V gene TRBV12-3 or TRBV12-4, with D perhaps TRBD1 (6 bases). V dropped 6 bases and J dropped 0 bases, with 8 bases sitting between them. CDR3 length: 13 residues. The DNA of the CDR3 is TGTGCCAGCAGGAGGGACACTAACTATGGCTACACCTTC. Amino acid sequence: CASRRDTNYGYTF.

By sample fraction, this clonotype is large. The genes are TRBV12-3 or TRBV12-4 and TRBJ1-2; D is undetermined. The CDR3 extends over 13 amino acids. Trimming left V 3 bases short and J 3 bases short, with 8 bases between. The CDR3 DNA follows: TGTGCCAGCAGTTTTCCTGGACACTATGGCTACACCTTC. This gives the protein CASSFPGHYGYTF.

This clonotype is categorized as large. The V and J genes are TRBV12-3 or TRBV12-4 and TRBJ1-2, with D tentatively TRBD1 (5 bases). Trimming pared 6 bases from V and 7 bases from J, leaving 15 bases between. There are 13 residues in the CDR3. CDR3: CASSQQVAGGYTF. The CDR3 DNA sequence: TGTGCCAGCAGCCAACAGGTGGCGGGTGGCTACACCTTC.

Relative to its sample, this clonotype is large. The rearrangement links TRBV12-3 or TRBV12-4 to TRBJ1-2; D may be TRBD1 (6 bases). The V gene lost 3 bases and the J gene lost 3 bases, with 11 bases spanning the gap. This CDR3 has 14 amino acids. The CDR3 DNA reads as TGTGCCAGCAGTTTCGACAGGTTGTACTATGGCTACACCTTC. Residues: CASSFDRLYYGYTF.

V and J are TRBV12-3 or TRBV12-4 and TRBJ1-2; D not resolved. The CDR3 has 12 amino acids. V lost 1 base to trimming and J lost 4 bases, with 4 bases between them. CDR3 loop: CASSLGSYGYTF. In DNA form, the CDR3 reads TGTGCCAGCAGTTTAGGGTCCTATGGCTACACCTTC.

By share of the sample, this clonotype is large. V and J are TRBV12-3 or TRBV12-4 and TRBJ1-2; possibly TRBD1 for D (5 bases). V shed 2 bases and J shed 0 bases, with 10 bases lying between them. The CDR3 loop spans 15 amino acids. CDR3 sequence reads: CASSLFTGPNYGYTF. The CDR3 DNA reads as TGTGCCAGCAGTTTATTTACAGGCCCTAACTATGGCTACACCTTC.

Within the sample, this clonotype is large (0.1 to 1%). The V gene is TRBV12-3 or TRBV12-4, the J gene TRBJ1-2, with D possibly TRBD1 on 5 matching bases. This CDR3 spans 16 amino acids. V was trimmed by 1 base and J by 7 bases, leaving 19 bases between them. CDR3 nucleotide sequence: TGTGCCAGCAGTTTAGGAACGGCGGACACCATGGGTGGCTACACCTTC. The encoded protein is CASSLGTADTMGGYTF.

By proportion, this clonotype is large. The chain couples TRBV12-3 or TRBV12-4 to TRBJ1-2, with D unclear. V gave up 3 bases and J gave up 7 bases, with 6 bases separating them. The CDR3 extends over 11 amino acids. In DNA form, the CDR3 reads TGTGCCAGCAGTTTCAATTTTGGCTACACCTTC. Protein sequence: CASSFNFGYTF.

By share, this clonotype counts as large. DNA for the CDR3: TGTGCCAGCAGCCCAACCGTCAATAACTATGGCTACACCTTC. It codes for CASSPTVNNYGYTF. The chain employs TRBV12-3 or TRBV12-4 and TRBJ1-2; D is unresolved. Trimming left V 6 bases short and J 1 base short, with 12 bases between. The CDR3 spans 14 residues.

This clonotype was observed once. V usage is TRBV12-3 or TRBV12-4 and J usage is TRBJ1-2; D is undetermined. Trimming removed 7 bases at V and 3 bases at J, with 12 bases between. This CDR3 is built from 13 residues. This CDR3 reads CASTSSGDYGYTF. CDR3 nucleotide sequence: TGTGCCAGCACCTCGTCAGGAGACTATGGCTACACCTTC.

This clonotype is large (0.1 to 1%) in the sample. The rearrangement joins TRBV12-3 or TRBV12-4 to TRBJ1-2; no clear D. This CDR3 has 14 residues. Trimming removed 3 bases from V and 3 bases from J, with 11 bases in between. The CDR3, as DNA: TGTGCCAGCAGTTTTGTTGCCAGCTACTATGGCTACACCTTC. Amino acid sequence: CASSFVASYYGYTF.

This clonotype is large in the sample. CDR3 nucleotide sequence: TGTGCCAGCAGTCTACAGGGATATGGCTACACCTTC. Translating gives CASSLQGYGYTF. The chain is built from TRBV12-3 or TRBV12-4 and TRBJ1-2, with a possible D match to TRBD1 (6 bases). Trimming stripped 5 bases from V and 5 bases from J, with 9 bases between. This CDR3 region has 12 residues.

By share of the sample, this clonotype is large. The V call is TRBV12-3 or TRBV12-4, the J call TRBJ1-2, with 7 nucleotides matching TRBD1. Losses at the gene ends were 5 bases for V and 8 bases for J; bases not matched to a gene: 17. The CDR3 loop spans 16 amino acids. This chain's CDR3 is CASSHTSGTADNGYTF. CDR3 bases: TGTGCCAGCAGTCACACCTCCGGGACAGCAGATAACGGCTACACCTTC.

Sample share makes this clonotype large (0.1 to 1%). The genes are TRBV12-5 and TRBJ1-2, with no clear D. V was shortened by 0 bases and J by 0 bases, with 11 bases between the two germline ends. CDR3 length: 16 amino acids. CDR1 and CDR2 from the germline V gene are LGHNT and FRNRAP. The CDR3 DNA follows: TGTGCTAGTGGTTTGGTTGTAGGTGAGACTAACTATGGCTACACCTTC. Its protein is CASGLVVGETNYGYTF.

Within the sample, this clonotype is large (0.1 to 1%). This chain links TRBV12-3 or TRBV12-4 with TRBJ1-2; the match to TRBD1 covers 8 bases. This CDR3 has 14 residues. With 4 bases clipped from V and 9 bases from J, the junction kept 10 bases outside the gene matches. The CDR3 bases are TGTGCCAGCAGTTCCGGACAGGGATGGTTTCGCTACACCTTC. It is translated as CASSSGQGWFRYTF.

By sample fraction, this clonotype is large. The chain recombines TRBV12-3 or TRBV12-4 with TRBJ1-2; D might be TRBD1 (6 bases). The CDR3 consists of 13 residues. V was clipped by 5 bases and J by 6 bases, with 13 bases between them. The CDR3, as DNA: TGTGCCAGCAGTCTACAGGGTTATAATGGCTACACCTTC. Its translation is CASSLQGYNGYTF.

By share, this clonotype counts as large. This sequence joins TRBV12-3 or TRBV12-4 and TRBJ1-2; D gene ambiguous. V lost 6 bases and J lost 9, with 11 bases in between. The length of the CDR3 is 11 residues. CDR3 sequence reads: CASSKGYSYTF. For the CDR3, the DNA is TGTGCCAGCAGCAAAGGCTACAGCTACACCTTC.

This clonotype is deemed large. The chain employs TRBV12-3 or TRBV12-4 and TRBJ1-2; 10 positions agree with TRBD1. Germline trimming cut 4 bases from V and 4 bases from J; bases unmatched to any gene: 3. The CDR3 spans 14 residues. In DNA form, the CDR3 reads TGTGCCAGCAGTTGGGACAGGGGATTCTATGGCTACACCTTC. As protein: CASSWDRGFYGYTF.

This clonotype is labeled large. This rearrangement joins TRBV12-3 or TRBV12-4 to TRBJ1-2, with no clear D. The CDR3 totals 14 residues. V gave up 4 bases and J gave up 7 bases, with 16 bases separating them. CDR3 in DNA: TGTGCCAGCAGTTACTCTCGGAAGGCGGTTGGCTACACCTTC. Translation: CASSYSRKAVGYTF.

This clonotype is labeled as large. In DNA form, the CDR3 reads TGTGCCAGCAGCGCTACCCAGGGAGACTATGGCTACACCTTC. It codes for CASSATQGDYGYTF. V usage is TRBV12-3 or TRBV12-4 and J usage is TRBJ1-2, with a possible D match to TRBD1 (5 bases). The CDR3 spans 14 residues. V lost 6 bases, J lost 3 bases, and 14 bases lay in between.

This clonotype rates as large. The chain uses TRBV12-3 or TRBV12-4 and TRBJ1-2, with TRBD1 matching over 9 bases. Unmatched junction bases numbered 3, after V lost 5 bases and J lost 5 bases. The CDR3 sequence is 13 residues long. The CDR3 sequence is CASSRTGAYGYTF. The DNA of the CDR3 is TGTGCCAGCAGTCGGACAGGGGCGTATGGCTACACCTTC.

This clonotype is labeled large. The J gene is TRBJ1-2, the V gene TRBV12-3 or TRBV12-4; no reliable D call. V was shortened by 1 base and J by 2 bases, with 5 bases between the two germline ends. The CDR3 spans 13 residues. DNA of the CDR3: TGTGCCAGCAGTTTAGAGGGAAACTATGGCTACACCTTC. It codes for CASSLEGNYGYTF.

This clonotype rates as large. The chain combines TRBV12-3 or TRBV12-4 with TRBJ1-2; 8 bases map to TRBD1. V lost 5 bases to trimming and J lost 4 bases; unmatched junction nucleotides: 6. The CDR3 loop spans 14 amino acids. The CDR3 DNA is TGTGCCAGCAGTCGACAGGGGCCGTCCTATGGCTACACCTTC. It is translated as CASSRQGPSYGYTF.

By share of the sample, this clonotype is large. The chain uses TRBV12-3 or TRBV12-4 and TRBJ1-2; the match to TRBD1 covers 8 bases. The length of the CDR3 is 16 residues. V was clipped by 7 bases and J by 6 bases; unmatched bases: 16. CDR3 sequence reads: CASTRQMGQVPDGYTF. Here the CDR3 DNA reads TGTGCCAGCACCCGACAGATGGGACAGGTTCCGGATGGCTACACCTTC.

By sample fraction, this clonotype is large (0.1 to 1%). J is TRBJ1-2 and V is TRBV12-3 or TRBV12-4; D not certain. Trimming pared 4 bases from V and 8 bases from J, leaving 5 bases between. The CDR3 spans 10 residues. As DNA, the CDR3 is TGTGCCAGCAGTTCCTGGGGCTACACCTTC. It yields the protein CASSSWGYTF.